The entry below describes one TCR beta chain. Its antigen is still unknown. The record originates from a study of OX40 agonist ivuxolimab in advanced cancers. Across the whole study: Patients in the trial were receiving intravenous ivuxolimab every 2 weeks, at doses of 0.01 to 10 mg/kg. Points from the study as a whole: Expanded clones were, on average, more numerous among CD8+ T cells than CD4+. Those patients achieving a partial response at 0.1-3.0 mg/kg showed among the lowest clonal expansion.

Some clones are missing from TCRdb's copy, which holds only in-frame ones; the method was immunoSEQ multiplex PCR. Here the sample spans 70,000 to 85,000 clones, approximately 86% being singletons. CDR3 length: 11 residues. Germline V gene lookup returns CDR1 SGDLS and CDR2 YYNGEE. V was trimmed by 7 bases and J by 1 base, leaving 5 bases between them. This clonotype originated in an adult with an advanced solid tumor such as melanoma, head and neck, liver or kidney cancer. The sample here was CD4+ or CD8+ T cells sorted from blood, taken in a trial of the OX40 agonist ivuxolimab. J is TRBJ1-1 and V is TRBV9; D not certain. DNA of the CDR3: TGTGCCAGCGGGCAGAACACTGAAGCTTTCTTT. This codes for CASGQNTEAFF.